The T cell receptor (beta chain) under discussion was sequenced for a study of blood T cell repertoires in COVID-19. Across the study: Acute and convalescent COVID-19 specimens originated in the United States, Italy and Spain. In each case, the material was cDNA or gDNA derived from T cells, B-cell-depleted T cells, or PBMCs.

Original data processing: By means of reference gene primer amplification, nucleated cell counts were estimated. TCRdb keeps only in-frame clones here, not all; method: immunoSEQ multiplex PCR. Clone size and the V and J calls come from that table; the DNA yielded D and trimming. The data contain 100,000 or so clones, 81% of them singletons. The CDR3 is 15 residues long. Germline V gene data show CDR1 as MDHEN and CDR2 as SYDVKM. Trimming took off 7 bases at V and 0 bases at J, with 16 bases between the two ends. This receptor was identified in an older woman with acute or convalescent COVID-19. The chain combines TRBV28 with TRBJ2-7; maybe TRBD2 (6 bases). Sequencing was done on a sample of peripheral blood. Here the CDR3 DNA reads TGTGCCAGCACCATGGGGGTGACTAGCTCCTACGAGCAGTACTTC. This sequence encodes CASTMGVTSSYEQYF.